The 16 T cell receptor beta chains presented below share a single source sample, sequenced in a study of beta chain features in type 1 diabetes (dated by TCRdb to the late 2010s). Results the study describes overall, beyond this receptor: Type 1 diabetes patients showed a moderate but significant shortening of TCRB CDR3 length in all four CD4+ subsets.

The antigens for these receptors are not known. Library construction relied on the immunoSEQ multiplex PCR assay. The entire isolated RNA was reverse transcribed using the High Capacity cDNA Reverse Transcription Kit, and thus expressed TCRB transcripts were sequenced. Drawn from immuneACCESS, this table holds only the in-frame rearrangements with V and J called that TCRdb kept. Clones are partly lost; checked studies trace under half to an unresolved V gene and leave the rest unexplained. The sample records under 300,000 clones, 20% of which are singletons. About 0.028% of the sample comes from the top ten. Material: naive CD4+ T cells from blood. The sample's cell subset or site, from its label and the paper: true naive CD4+ T cells. Every receptor here comes from a woman aged 40-49 years with type 1 diabetes.

This clone was counted a few times. The rearrangement joins TRBV11-2 to TRBJ2-4; tentative D call: TRBD1 (6 bases). This CDR3 has 15 residues. Trimming stripped 6 bases from V and 4 bases from J, with 16 bases between. Germline assignment: CDR1 SGHAT and CDR2 FQNNGV. CDR3 amino acids: CASRGIRTVKNIQYF. In DNA, the CDR3 is TGTGCCAGCAGGGGCATCCGGACAGTGAAAAACATTCAGTACTTC. Together with reference TRBV11-2 and TRBJ2-4, the CDR3 gives the full variable domain: EAGVAQSPRYKIIEKRQSVAFWCNPISGHATLYWYQQILGQGPKLLIQFQNNGVVDDSQLPKDRFSAERLKGVDSTLKIQPAKLEDSAVYLCASRGIRTVKNIQYFGAGTRLSVL.

The genes are TRBV25-1 and TRBJ2-5; 9 bases are a match to TRBD1. This CDR3 is 16 amino acids long. From germline, CDR1 is MGHDK and CDR2 SYGVNS. V was pared by 5 bases and J by 3 bases, with 10 bases of the junction left unmatched. The CDR3 DNA follows: TGTGCCAGCAGTTCCATAGGGACAGGGATGGAAGAGACCCAGTACTTC. It specifies CASSSIGTGMEETQYF.

The V call is TRBV9, the J call TRBJ1-2; a possible D gene is TRBD1 (6 bases). The length of the CDR3 is 13 residues. V was shortened by 0 bases and J by 3 bases, with 6 bases between the two germline ends. Germline V gene lookup returns CDR1 SGDLS and CDR2 YYNGEE. The CDR3 coding sequence is TGTGCCAGCAGCGTAGGACAGGACTATGGCTACACCTTC. Translated: CASSVGQDYGYTF.

This clone was seen a few times. Other DNA sequences in the same sample also yield this CDR3. The rearrangement joins TRBV9 to TRBJ2-1; D is perhaps TRBD1 (6 bases). This CDR3 is 15 amino acids long. Trimming stripped 0 bases from V and 0 bases from J, with 7 bases between. Germline V gives CDR1 SGDLS, CDR2 YYNGEE. In DNA form, the CDR3 reads TGTGCCAGCAGCGTAGAAGGGGGCTCCTACAATGAGCAGTTCTTC. Protein sequence: CASSVEGGSYNEQFF.

The V call is TRBV5-6, the J call TRBJ2-7, with D possibly being TRBD1 (6 bases). V lost 0 bases and J lost 5, with 6 bases in between. Looked up from germline, CDR1 is SGHDT and CDR2 is YYEEEE. This CDR3 has 12 residues. The CDR3 loop is CASSLAGDEQYF. The CDR3 DNA reads as TGTGCCAGCAGCTTGGCAGGGGACGAGCAGTACTTC.

This clone was recorded a few times. CDR3 residues: CASGRGEPYEQYF. Here the CDR3 DNA reads TGTGCCAGCGGCCGGGGGGAACCCTACGAGCAGTACTTC. This chain joins TRBV6-5 and TRBJ2-7; 7 positions match TRBD2. The V gene end was trimmed by 8 bases and the J gene end by 2 bases; junction bases not matched to a gene: 6. CDR1 is MNHEY, CDR2 SVGAGI, per germline. The CDR3 has 13 residues.

The sample holds a few counts of this clone. The chain is built from TRBV7-8 and TRBJ2-1; D is uncertain. Germline values: CDR1 SGHVS, CDR2 FQNEAQ. The CDR3 runs 15 residues. V dropped 0 bases and J dropped 0 bases, with 6 bases sitting between them. CDR3 in DNA: TGTGCCAGCAGCTTAGCGGAGACCTCCTACAATGAGCAGTTCTTC. This gives the protein CASSLAETSYNEQFF.

This clone has a handful of counts. V usage is TRBV30 and J usage is TRBJ2-5; 10 positions match TRBD2. Trimming at V came to 0 bases and at J to 7 bases, leaving 8 bases not matched to a gene. In germline, CDR1 is GTSNPN, CDR2 SVGIG (reference sequence). This CDR3 has 15 residues. CDR3 region: CAWSVLAGSLVTQYF. In nucleotides, the CDR3 is TGTGCCTGGAGTGTACTAGCGGGATCGCTGGTGACCCAGTACTTC. The full variable domain, completed using reference TRBV30 and TRBJ2-5, is SQTIHQWPATLVQPVGSPLSLECTVEGTSNPNLYWYRQAAGRGLQLLFYSVGIGQISSEVPQNLSASRPQDRQFILSSKKLLLSDSGFYLCAWSVLAGSLVTQYFGPGTRLLVL.

A few counts support this clone. CDR3 sequence: CASSFPVGGTEQYF. The CDR3 DNA reads as TGTGCCAGCAGCTTCCCGGTAGGAGGTACCGAGCAGTACTTC. The chain joins TRBV7-2 to TRBJ2-7, with D perhaps matching TRBD2 (5 bases). Germline CDR1 SGHTA, CDR2 FQGNSA. The CDR3 is 14 residues long. V lost 3 bases, J lost 6 bases, and 15 bases lay in between.

In its sample, this clone was seen a few times. The chain couples TRBV29-1 to TRBJ2-3; D not certain. The CDR3 is 14 amino acids. Germline V gene sequence: CDR1 SQVTM, CDR2 ANQGSEA. The ends were cut back, 4 bases at V and 1 base at J, with 12 bases in the middle. CDR3 sequence reads: CSVGISEGTDTQYF. Here the CDR3 DNA reads TGCAGCGTTGGAATCTCAGAAGGCACAGATACGCAGTATTTT.

The chain combines TRBV5-1 with TRBJ1-1, with 8 bases matching TRBD1. The CDR3 extends over 15 amino acids. V lost 4 bases and J lost 0; bases outside the gene matches: 5. Per the germline V gene, CDR1 is SGHRS and CDR2 is YFSETQ. This chain's CDR3 is CASSGGQVMNTEAFF. The CDR3 coding sequence is TGCGCCAGCAGCGGGGGACAGGTCATGAACACTGAAGCTTTCTTT.

This clone appeared a few times. The chain combines TRBV7-9 with TRBJ1-4; tentative D call: TRBD1 (5 bases). Germline V gives CDR1 SEHNR, CDR2 FQNEAQ (reference sequence). The V gene lost 5 bases and the J gene lost 8 bases, with 15 bases spanning the gap. The CDR3 contains 14 residues. The CDR3 nucleotides are TGTGCCAGCAGCCCTACGGGGGGAGGAGAAAAACTGTTTTTT. This gives the protein CASSPTGGGEKLFF.

V is TRBV27 and J is TRBJ2-3, with unresolved D. The CDR3 has 13 amino acids. CDR1 MNHEY and CDR2 SMNVEV come from the germline V gene (reference sequence). Trimming took 5 bases from V and 5 from J, leaving 11 bases between them. The CDR3 coding sequence is TGTGCCAGCAGTCACGGGTACGAAGATACGCAGTATTTT. Translated, it gives CASSHGYEDTQYF.

The chain carries TRBV4-2 and TRBJ2-7, with D perhaps matching TRBD1 (5 bases). V gave up 3 bases and J gave up 1 base, with 13 bases separating them. Germline V gives CDR1 LGHNA, CDR2 YNFKEQ. CDR3 length: 15 amino acids. This chain's CDR3 is CASSHPTAESYEQYF. In DNA form, the CDR3 reads TGTGCCAGCAGCCACCCGACAGCCGAGTCCTACGAGCAGTACTTC.

This clone has a handful of counts. The chain employs TRBV4-3 and TRBJ2-1; TRBD2 matches 8 bases. Germline-derived CDR1 and CDR2 are LGHNA and YSLEER. Trimming removed 1 base from V and 4 bases from J; junction bases left unmatched: 3. The CDR3 spans 15 residues. CDR3 amino acids: CASSQGPGGYNEQFF. The DNA for the CDR3 is TGCGCCAGCAGCCAAGGTCCGGGAGGGTACAATGAGCAGTTCTTC.

This chain uses TRBV18 with TRBJ2-5; 9 positions agree with TRBD1. Germline V lookup: CDR1 KGHSH, CDR2 LQKENI. J gave up 3 bases and V 6 bases, and 2 bases lay outside the gene matches. The CDR3 length is 13 residues. Here the CDR3 DNA reads TGTGCCAGCTCTCGGACAGGGGAAGAGACCCAGTACTTC. Its translation: CASSRTGEETQYF.